This T cell receptor beta chain was recovered during a study of T cell responses to AZD1222 COVID-19 vaccine. Study results and limitations: Among those given AZD1222, only six were seropositive at baseline.

Method: immunoSEQ multiplex PCR; TCRdb's copy keeps in-frame clones and lacks some. This sample carries 140,000 to 150,000 clones, around 92% of them seen once, and the ten largest clones take less than 3.5%. Concerning this clone: Antigen unknown.

This CDR3 is 15 amino acids long. J gave up 6 bases and V 5 bases, and 6 bases lay outside the gene matches. Germline CDR1 reads PRHDT; CDR2 reads FYEKMQ (reference sequence). The TCR was taken from an adult who received the AZD1222 COVID-19 vaccine. Sequencing used peripheral blood, obtained 28 days after the second AZD1222 dose. The chain has TRBV13 and TRBJ1-6; 8 nucleotides line up with TRBD1. CDR3 region: CASSLSDRANSPLHF. In nucleotides, the CDR3 is TGTGCCAGCAGCCTCTCGGACAGGGCTAATTCACCCCTCCACTTT.